Sequencing of this T cell receptor (beta chain) was carried out in a study of cytomegalovirus exposure and HLA in healthy donors. The table lists this clone with a few counts. PCR was performed using 60 Vbeta and 13 Jbeta primers. The method was immunoSEQ multiplex PCR; TCRdb's version includes in-frame clones alone and lacks a portion of them. This repertoire shows around 100,000 clones, around 73% found once; its top ten account for about 3.5%. Sequences were obtained from PBMCs. The receptor was derived from a man aged 35 to 55 in good health and CMV-seronegative.

The CDR3 protein is CASSYGGSSPLHF. The CDR3, as DNA: TGTGCCAGCAGTTACGGAGGGAGTTCACCCCTCCACTTT. This chain connects TRBV6-5 to TRBJ1-6; D unresolved. Between the trimmed V and J ends, which lost 2 bases and 9 bases, there was a span of 8 bases. The CDR3 runs 13 residues. The germline CDR1 and CDR2 sequences are MNHEY and SVGAGI.